This T cell receptor beta chain was recovered during a study of a mutant IDH1 vaccine in newly diagnosed glioma. Study details: All eight of the vaccinations patients received fell in weeks 1, 3, 5, 7, 11, 15, 19 and 23. Study outcomes and limitations: Vaccine-induced immune responses were detected in about 95% of patients.

As regards this clone: What it binds is not known.

This CDR3 spans 16 amino acids. The V gene end was trimmed by 3 bases and the J gene end by 5 bases; junction bases not matched to a gene: 10. The V gene's germline CDR1 is MNHNS and CDR2 SASEGT. Specified time point: week 23, last vaccination. Each dose of the vaccine consisted of 300 ug of mutant IDH1 20-mer peptide, with topical imiquimod. The method was immunoSEQ multiplex PCR; TCRdb's version includes in-frame clones alone and lacks a portion of them. The sample consists of tens of thousands of clones, approximately 90% of them appearing once. The material sequenced was PBMCs, taken from a glioma patient whose treatment included an IDH1 peptide vaccine. V usage is TRBV6-1 and J usage is TRBJ1-1, with TRBD1 matching 9 bases. The sequence derives from a man aged 50 to 60 with glioma. Written as DNA, the CDR3 is TGTGCCAGCAGTGATTATCTAGGGACAGGGTTGACTGAAGCTTTCTTT. Its translation: CASSDYLGTGLTEAFF.